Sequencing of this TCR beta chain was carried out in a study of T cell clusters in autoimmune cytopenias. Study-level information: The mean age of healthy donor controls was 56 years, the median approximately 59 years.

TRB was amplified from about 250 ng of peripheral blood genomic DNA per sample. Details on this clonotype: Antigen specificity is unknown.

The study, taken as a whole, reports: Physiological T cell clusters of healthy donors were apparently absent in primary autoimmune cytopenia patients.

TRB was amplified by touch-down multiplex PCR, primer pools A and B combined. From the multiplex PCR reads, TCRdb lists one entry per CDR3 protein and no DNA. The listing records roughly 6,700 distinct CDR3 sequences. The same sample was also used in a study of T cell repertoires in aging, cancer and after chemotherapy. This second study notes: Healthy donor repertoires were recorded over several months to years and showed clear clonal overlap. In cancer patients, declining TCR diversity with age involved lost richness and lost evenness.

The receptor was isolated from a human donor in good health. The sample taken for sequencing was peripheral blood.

The CDR3 sequence: CASSYGSGQGAYEQYF. The gene calls are TRBV6-5 and TRBJ2-7; the D gene TCRdb calls, TRBD1, cannot be checked with no DNA. The CDR3 extends over 16 amino acids. In germline, CDR1 is MNHEY, CDR2 SVGAGI.